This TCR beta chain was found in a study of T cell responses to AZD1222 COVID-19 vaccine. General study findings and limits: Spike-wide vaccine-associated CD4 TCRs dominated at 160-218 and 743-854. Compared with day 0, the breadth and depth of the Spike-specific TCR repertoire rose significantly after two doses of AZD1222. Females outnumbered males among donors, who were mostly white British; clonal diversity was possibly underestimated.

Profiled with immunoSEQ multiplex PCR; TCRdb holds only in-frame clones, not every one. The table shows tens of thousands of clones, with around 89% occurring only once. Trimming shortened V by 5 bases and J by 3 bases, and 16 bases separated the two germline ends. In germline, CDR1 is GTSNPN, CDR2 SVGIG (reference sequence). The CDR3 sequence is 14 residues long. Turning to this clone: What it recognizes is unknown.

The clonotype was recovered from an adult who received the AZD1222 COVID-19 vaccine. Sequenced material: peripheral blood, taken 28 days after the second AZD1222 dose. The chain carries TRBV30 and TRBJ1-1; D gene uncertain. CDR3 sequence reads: CAWQLSGPYTEAFF. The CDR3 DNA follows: TGTGCCTGGCAATTGTCCGGGCCCTACACTGAAGCTTTCTTT.